These T cell receptor beta chains were read from a single sample in a study of blood T cells in healthy people across ages. TCRdb re-analysed the 5' RACE reads in MiXCR, keeping a single row per CDR3 protein. The table lists around 1,700,000 distinct CDR3 sequences, approximately 30% of them singletons, with over 7% in the top ten. Sequences were obtained from blood. These receptors all stem from a woman in her twenties or thirties in good health. CDR3s leave out the opening cysteine and the closing phenylalanine or tryptophan.

12	TRBV29-1	TRBJ2-3	GVRGQFSTDTQY
12	TRBV5-1	TRBJ2-1	ASSLELELNEQF
16	TRBV7-9	TRBJ2-5	ASSLQPRIAGAPGVQY
16	TRBV2	TRBJ2-2	ASSRRSSGGLNTGELF
13	TRBV30	TRBJ1-2	AWSVPVRGIYGYT
11	TRBV20-1	TRBJ2-2	SARDYQTGELF
14	TRBV6-2/TRBV6-3	TRBJ2-7	ASSYLAGTGEYEQY
16	TRBV7-6	TRBJ2-4	ASSLVGGPSGPKNIQY
11	TRBV6-6	TRBJ1-2	ASSYSPSYGYT
13	TRBV5-1	TRBJ2-7	TSSSTSGRTGEQY
12	TRBV6-5	TRBJ1-6	ASTLTGPNSPLH
12	TRBV7-2	TRBJ1-6	ASSPRRNNSPLH
13	TRBV7-2	TRBJ1-2	ASSFRAENNYGYT
11	TRBV12-3/TRBV12-4	TRBJ1-2	ACSLQGPDGYT
13	TRBV11-2	TRBJ2-7	ASSPRTASSYEQY
12	TRBV7-2	TRBJ1-5	ASSFSGRNQPQH
12	TRBV20-1	TRBJ2-7	SADPGHTPYEQY
15	TRBV12-5	TRBJ1-5	ASGLQANRDGNQPQH
12	TRBV20-1	TRBJ2-5	SASLGQAQETQY
13	TRBV2	TRBJ1-1	ASSDPRETVTEAF
13	TRBV6-5	TRBJ1-3	ASSWGQGLGNTIY
9	TRBV6-1	TRBJ2-7	ASSANREQY
12	TRBV20-1	NA	SALSGVGYNEQY
12	TRBV29-1	TRBJ2-1	SVTSGNSYNEQF
12	TRBV5-1	TRBJ1-2	ASSKDRADYGYT
11	TRBV29-1	TRBJ2-7	SAAGTVTYEQY
15	TRBV6-6	TRBJ1-2	ASSYVGMGERNYGYT
17	TRBV4-2	TRBJ2-7	ASSQEGAAGGPFSYEQY
13	TRBV7-2	TRBJ1-1	ASSHRGAVNTEAF
12	TRBV12-3/TRBV12-4	TRBJ1-2	ASSLEGQRDGYT
11	TRBV6-5	TRBJ1-2	ASSRGGEYGYT
11	TRBV12-3/TRBV12-4	TRBJ1-2	ASSSYQNYGYT
11	TRBV20-1	TRBJ2-5	SAGQGAWETQY
13	TRBV7-2	TRBJ2-1	ASSPPGVSSYEQF
11	TRBV5-5	TRBJ1-2	ASSLATQYGYT
10	TRBV7-9	TRBJ1-1	ASSSGYTEAF
13	TRBV28	TRBJ1-2	ASTGAQGDTYGYT
13	TRBV20-1	TRBJ2-7	SAQTGGTAAYEQY
9	TRBV19	TRBJ2-1	ASSNGNEQF
10	TRBV20-1	TRBJ1-1	SASRSVTEAF
15	TRBV20-1	TRBJ2-7	SARGKPRIKSSYEQY
13	TRBV27	TRBJ1-1	ASTKGGVWDTEAF
16	TRBV4-1	TRBJ1-1	ASSQVSQGLGSGTEAF
13	TRBV7-2	TRBJ2-3	ASSSASGSADTQY
12	TRBV29-1	TRBJ2-5	SPQREGPKETQY
11	TRBV7-9	TRBJ1-4	ASSGANVEKLF
17	TRBV29-1	TRBJ2-1	SVEDRVLGRGGLLDEQF
14	TRBV12-3/TRBV12-4	TRBJ2-3	ASSLSASGSTDTQY
12	TRBV27	TRBJ1-1	ASSGPENRNQAF
13	TRBV20-1	TRBJ2-3	SATTWGEYTDTQY
14	TRBV7-9	TRBJ1-5	ASSLGTGGRNQPQH
12	TRBV5-1	TRBJ2-7	ASSHSGAFYERY
10	TRBV7-9	TRBJ2-7	ASSLVGDGQY